This T cell receptor beta chain was profiled in a study of cytomegalovirus exposure and HLA in healthy donors. Findings of the study overall: CMV serostatus stood as the only immune exposure information on hand.

In the PCR, 60 Vbeta and 13 Jbeta primers were used. Data came from immunoSEQ multiplex PCR; TCRdb stores just in-frame clones and leaves some out. This repertoire shows some 150,000 clones, roughly 80% found once; its top ten account for 6.5% to 7%. Each donor's status was that of a healthy bone marrow donor. In nominal health when sampled, donors likely had unrecorded immune exposures nonetheless. The germline V gene has CDR1 ENHRY and CDR2 SYGVKD. Trimming took off 7 bases at V and 0 bases at J, with 9 bases between the two ends. The CDR3 is made up of 13 amino acids. This clone was seen a few times. Its antigen is currently unknown.

The V and J genes are TRBV10-3 and TRBJ1-1; D gene ambiguous. This clonotype was sampled from a woman aged 35 to 49 in good health and CMV-seropositive. The sequencing input was PBMCs. The CDR3, as DNA: TGTGCCATCAACTTGGGCATGAACACTGAAGCTTTCTTT. Its translation: CAINLGMNTEAFF.